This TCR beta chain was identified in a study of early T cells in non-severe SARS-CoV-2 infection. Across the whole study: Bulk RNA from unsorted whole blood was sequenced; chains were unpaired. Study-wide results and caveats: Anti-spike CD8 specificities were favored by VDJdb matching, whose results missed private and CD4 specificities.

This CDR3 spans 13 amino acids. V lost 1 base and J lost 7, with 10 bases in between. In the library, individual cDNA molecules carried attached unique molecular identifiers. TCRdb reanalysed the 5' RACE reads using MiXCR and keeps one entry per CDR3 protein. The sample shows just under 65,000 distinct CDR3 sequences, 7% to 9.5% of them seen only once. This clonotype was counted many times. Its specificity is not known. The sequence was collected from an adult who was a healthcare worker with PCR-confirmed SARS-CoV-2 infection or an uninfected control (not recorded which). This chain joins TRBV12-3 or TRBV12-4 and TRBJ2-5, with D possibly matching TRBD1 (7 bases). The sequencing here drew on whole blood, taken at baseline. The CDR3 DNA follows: TGTGCCAGCAGTTTAGACAGGGGAGGGACCCAGTACTTC. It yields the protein CASSLDRGGTQYF.